This TCR beta chain was sequenced during a study of blood T cells in healthy people across ages. Study-level background: About one barcoded beta molecule per two T cells was the capture yield of template switching. Study-wide findings and caveats: Per-million-T-cell TCR beta diversity fell roughly linearly with age.

This clonotype was observed a few times. The antigen is unknown. Looked up from germline, CDR1 is SGHDT and CDR2 is YYEEEE. The CDR3 runs to 16 residues. J was trimmed by 4 bases and V by 1 base; bases with no gene match: 6. Primers used in a second PCR of roughly 7 to 12 cycles were a sample-barcoded 5' primer and a J-beta primer mix. MiXCR, applied by TCRdb to the 5' RACE reads, yields one record per CDR3 protein. Among roughly 1.5 million distinct CDR3 sequences listed, 35% to 45% were seen once. The chain links TRBV5-6 to TRBJ2-1, with 9 bases fitting TRBD1. The sequence was collected from a woman younger than 30 in good health. The sequencing sample was made of blood. The DNA of the CDR3 is TGTGCCAGCAGCTTGTCATACAGGGGGCCGTACAATGAGCAGTTCTTC. Residues: CASSLSYRGPYNEQFF. The full variable domain, completed using reference TRBV5-6 and TRBJ2-1, is DAGVTQSPTHLIKTRGQQVTLRCSPKSGHDTVSWYQQALGQGPQFIFQYYEEEERQRGNFPDRFSGHQFPNYSSELNVNALLLGDSALYLCASSLSYRGPYNEQFFGPGTRLTVL.